The TCR beta chain described here comes from a study of PD-1 blockade in classical Hodgkin lymphoma. Study-level findings and limits: TCR diversity at baseline was reported to be reduced in newly diagnosed patients relative to healthy donors.

This table comes from immunoSEQ multiplex PCR, and its TCRdb copy is limited to in-frame clones, with some not included. The sample includes tens of thousands of clones, over 60% of them seen just once. The CDR3 length is 13 residues. The V end was cut by 1 base, the J end by 6 bases, with 6 bases between. The germline CDR1 and CDR2 sequences are KGHSH and LQKENI. The patients all showed relapse after autologous stem cell transplantation, while their brentuximab vedotin exposure varied. This clone came up a few times. What it binds is not known. The V and J genes are TRBV18 and TRBJ2-2; D gene ambiguous. The sample here was peripheral blood mononuclear cells (PBMCs), taken at baseline. The receptor's source is a human donor with classical Hodgkin lymphoma. The DNA of the CDR3 is TGTGCCAGCTCACCACTAGGATCCGGGGAGCTGTTTTTT. Translation gives CASSPLGSGELFF.